This TCR beta chain was identified in a study of T-cell memory formation after mild COVID-19. Study summary: TCR clustering was largely donor specific. Findings and limits, study-wide: Memory cells collected pre-infection included some clones that later responded, suggesting cross-reactive memory joined. There was a balanced CD4/CD8 profile in clones contracting day 15 to 85, and later expanders leaned CD4+.

Of note for this clonotype: Its target is unknown.

5'RACE primed from the constant segment yielded TCR alpha and TCR beta cDNA libraries bearing sample barcodes and UMIs. TCRdb re-derived calls from the 5' RACE reads in MiXCR, one entry per CDR3 protein. The table lists tens of thousands of distinct CDR3 sequences, roughly an eighth of them singletons, with approximately 24% in the top ten. Germline V gene data show CDR1 as SGHTA and CDR2 as FQGTGA. The length of the CDR3 is 13 residues. The V gene lost 6 bases and the J gene lost 0 bases, with 8 bases spanning the gap. J is TRBJ1-1 and V is TRBV7-3; weak D call: TRBD1 (5 bases). The TCR originated in a man aged 18 to 35 who had mild COVID-19 (a few samples of this study predate the infection). Cell type and time point are not known. The sequenced sample consisted of PBMCs or a T cell subset sorted from them (not recorded which). The CDR3 reads CASRKGMNTEAFF. As DNA, the CDR3 is TGTGCCAGCAGGAAGGGGATGAACACTGAAGCTTTCTTT.